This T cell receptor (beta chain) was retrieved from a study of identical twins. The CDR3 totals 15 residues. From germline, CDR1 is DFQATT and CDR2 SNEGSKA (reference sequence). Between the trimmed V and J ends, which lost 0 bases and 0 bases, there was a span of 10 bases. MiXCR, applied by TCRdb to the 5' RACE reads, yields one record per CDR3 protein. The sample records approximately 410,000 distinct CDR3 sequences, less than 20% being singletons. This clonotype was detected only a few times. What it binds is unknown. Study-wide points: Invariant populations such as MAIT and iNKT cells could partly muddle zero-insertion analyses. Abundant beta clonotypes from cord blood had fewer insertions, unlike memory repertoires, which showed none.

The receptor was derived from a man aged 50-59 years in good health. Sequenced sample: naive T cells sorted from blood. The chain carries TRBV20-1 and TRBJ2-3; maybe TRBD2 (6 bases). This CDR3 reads CSARDIAESTDTQYF. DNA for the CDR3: TGCAGTGCTAGAGATATAGCGGAGAGCACAGATACGCAGTATTTT.